One sample yielded the 20 T cell receptor beta chains listed below, sequenced in a study of blood T cell repertoires in COVID-19. The table came from immunoSEQ multiplex PCR; TCRdb's copy has only in-frame clones and leaves some out. Of more than 85,000 clones listed, 72% are singletons. The source material was peripheral blood. The receptors were sampled from a woman in her sixties or seventies with acute or convalescent COVID-19.

Remarks on this clone: Other nucleotide sequences from this sample produce the same CDR3. The chain combines TRBV9 with TRBJ2-2, with unresolved D. V gave up 2 bases and J gave up 7 bases, with 6 bases separating them. In germline, CDR1 is SGDLS, CDR2 YYNGEE. The CDR3 contains 12 residues. CDR3 sequence: CASSVSVGELFF. The CDR3 DNA follows: TGTGCCAGCAGCGTGAGTGTCGGGGAGCTGTTTTTT.

The chain employs TRBV6-5 and TRBJ1-2; 9 bases fit TRBD1. The CDR3 length is 14 residues. The junction had 11 bases not matched to a gene; V was cut back by 7 bases and J by 8 bases. The germline V gene encodes CDR1 MNHEY and CDR2 SVGAGI. CDR3 bases: TGTGCCAGCATCAAGACAGGGGGTCCGGGCGGCTACACCTTC. This sequence encodes CASIKTGGPGGYTF.

J is TRBJ1-1 and V is TRBV5-1; D gene uncertain. The germline V and J ends were trimmed by 0 bases and 1 base, with 10 bases remaining between them. The CDR3 totals 15 residues. CDR1 SGHRS and CDR2 YFSETQ come from the germline V gene. CDR3 region: CASSLEPTPNTEAFF. Written as DNA, the CDR3 is TGCGCCAGCAGCTTGGAACCTACTCCGAACACTGAAGCTTTCTTT.

The chain employs TRBV24-1 and TRBJ2-7, with TRBD1 identical over 9 bases. After removal of 4 bases from V and 2 bases from J, the junction contained 8 bases not matched to a gene. The CDR3 has 16 residues. Germline V gives CDR1 KGHDR, CDR2 SFDVKD. CDR3 DNA sequence: TGTGCCACCAGTGACCCAGGGGACAGGGATCCCTACGAGCAGTACTTC. Encoded protein: CATSDPGDRDPYEQYF.

This clone has only one observation. The chain links TRBV6-4 to TRBJ2-2; TRBD2 matches at 7 bases. The germline gives CDR1 MRHNA, CDR2 SNTAGT. The CDR3 is 14 amino acids. Unmatched junction bases numbered 8, after V lost 6 bases and J lost 7 bases. The chain's CDR3 is CASRASGTNGELFF. The CDR3 coding sequence is TGTGCCAGCAGGGCTAGCGGAACAAACGGGGAGCTGTTTTTT.

The chain links TRBV19 to TRBJ1-5; D gene ambiguous. Germline V gene sequence: CDR1 LNHDA, CDR2 SQIVND (reference sequence). V was shortened by 6 bases and J by 4 bases, with 7 bases between the two germline ends. The CDR3 contains 12 residues. CDR3 loop: CASRESNQPQHF. In DNA, the CDR3 is TGTGCCAGTAGGGAGAGTAATCAGCCCCAGCATTTT.

The rearrangement links TRBV5-1 to TRBJ2-1, with TRBD1 identical over 8 bases. CDR1 SGHRS and CDR2 YFSETQ come from the germline V gene. Germline trimming cut 2 bases from V and 3 bases from J; bases unmatched to any gene: 13. The CDR3 has 18 amino acids. In DNA, the CDR3 is TGCGCCAGCAGCTTAATAGGACAGGGTACTCAGAGCTACAATGAGCAGTTCTTC. This sequence encodes CASSLIGQGTQSYNEQFF.

The genes are TRBV10-3 and TRBJ2-7, with 9 bases aligning to TRBD1. Germline V lookup: CDR1 ENHRY, CDR2 SYGVKD. This CDR3 is 14 amino acids long. Germline trimming cut 5 bases from V and 1 base from J; bases unmatched to any gene: 3. The CDR3 bases are TGTGCCATCAGTTGGACAGGGGTTTCCTACGAGCAGTACTTC. It translates to CAISWTGVSYEQYF.

This sequence joins TRBV5-1 and TRBJ1-3; D is perhaps TRBD1 (6 bases). CDR1 SGHRS and CDR2 YFSETQ come from the germline V gene. V gave up 5 bases and J gave up 0 bases, with 12 bases separating them. This CDR3 has 15 residues. CDR3 sequence reads: CASRPTGNSGNTIYF. The CDR3 coding sequence is TGCGCCAGCAGACCGACAGGAAACTCTGGAAACACCATATATTTT.

The V gene is TRBV7-9, the J gene TRBJ1-5; D might be TRBD1 (5 bases). Germline CDR1 and CDR2: SEHNR and FQNEAQ (reference sequence). The CDR3 loop spans 15 amino acids. Trimming removed 1 base at V and 6 bases at J, with 13 bases between. The CDR3 loop is CASSLDGITGQPQHF. The CDR3 DNA follows: TGTGCCAGCAGCTTAGACGGCATCACAGGTCAGCCCCAGCATTTT. The variable domain in full, completed from reference TRBV7-9 and TRBJ1-5, reads DTGVSQNPRHKITKRGQNVTFRCDPISEHNRLYWYRQTLGQGPEFLTYFQNEAQLEKSRLLSDRFSAERPKGSFSTLEIQRTEQGDSAMYLCASSLDGITGQPQHFGDGTRLSIL.

The rearrangement uses TRBV7-2 and TRBJ2-1, with TRBD1 matching over 9 bases. J lost 6 bases, V lost 1 base, and 7 bases had no gene match. Germline V CDR1 and CDR2: SGHTA, FQGNSA. The CDR3 extends over 16 amino acids. The CDR3 sequence is CASSLVGQGTLNEQFF. The CDR3 region has the DNA TGTGCCAGCAGCTTAGTGGGACAGGGAACCCTCAATGAGCAGTTCTTC.

This chain links TRBV2 with TRBJ1-1; 8 bases map to TRBD1. Germline values: CDR1 SNHLY, CDR2 FYNNEI. V dropped 10 bases and J dropped 0; count of bases not matched to a gene: 7. The CDR3 runs to 14 residues. This chain's CDR3 is CATQGQGLNTEAFF. The DNA for the CDR3 is TGTGCCACCCAAGGACAGGGTCTGAACACTGAAGCTTTCTTT.

CDR3 region: CASSYSGQGGSPLHF. In DNA form, the CDR3 reads TGTGCCAGCAGTTACTCGGGACAGGGTGGTTCACCCCTCCACTTT. The rearrangement links TRBV6-6 to TRBJ1-6; 9 positions agree with TRBD1. V trimming: 0 bases; J trimming: 9 bases; junction bases outside the gene matches: 3. The CDR3 is 15 amino acids. Germline CDR1 is MNHNY and CDR2 is SVGAGI (reference sequence).

This sequence joins TRBV30 and TRBJ2-7; the D gene is possibly TRBD1 (7 bases). Germline V gene sequence: CDR1 GTSNPN, CDR2 SVGIG (reference sequence). V lost 0 bases and J lost 4, with 13 bases in between. The CDR3 is 14 residues long. CDR3 sequence: CAWSVGGTEYEQYF. CDR3 nucleotides: TGTGCCTGGAGTGTCGGCGGGACAGAATACGAGCAGTACTTC.

CDR3 sequence reads: CASSLRGAGGTEAFF. The CDR3 nucleotides are TGTGCCAGCAGCCTCAGGGGGGCTGGTGGGACTGAAGCTTTCTTT. The chain links TRBV3-1 (or the pseudogene TRBV3-2) to TRBJ1-1, with TRBD1 identical over 7 bases. The CDR3 consists of 15 residues. Germline V gives CDR1 LGHDT, CDR2 YNNKEL (reference sequence). Unmatched junction bases numbered 10, after V lost 4 bases and J lost 5 bases.

The chain couples TRBV6-5 to TRBJ1-2; 9 positions agree with TRBD1. Unmatched junction bases numbered 7, after V lost 0 bases and J lost 5 bases. Germline V gene lookup returns CDR1 MNHEY and CDR2 SVGAGI. The length of the CDR3 is 16 residues. CDR3 amino acids: CASSYSKGQGVYGYTF. The CDR3 nucleotides are TGTGCCAGCAGTTACTCGAAGGGACAGGGTGTGTATGGCTACACCTTC.

This clone was counted ten times or more. The chain is built from TRBV9 and TRBJ2-1; D perhaps matches TRBD1 (6 bases). V was pared by 3 bases and J by 15 bases, with 16 bases between. The CDR3 is made up of 12 amino acids. Germline CDR1 SGDLS, CDR2 YYNGEE. CDR3: CASSDNRDIRFF. The CDR3 nucleotides are TGTGCCAGCAGCGATAACAGGGATATCAGGTTCTTC.

The gene calls are TRBV28 and TRBJ1-2; TRBD1 matches at 9 bases. CDR3 size: 15 residues. The germline V gene encodes CDR1 MDHEN and CDR2 SYDVKM. V lost 4 bases to trimming and J lost 8 bases; unmatched junction nucleotides: 11. For the CDR3, the DNA is TGTGCCAGCAGTTCGGGACAGGGTCCGTCGCGAGGCTACACCTTC. It translates to CASSSGQGPSRGYTF.

The rearrangement uses TRBV7-2 and TRBJ1-1; TRBD1 is a possible D gene (6 bases). Germline V CDR1 and CDR2: SGHTA, FQGNSA. The CDR3 has 13 residues. The V and J ends lost 4 bases and 11 bases respectively, with 17 bases between them. The DNA for the CDR3 is TGTGCCAGCAGCTCCCGGGACAACCCACGGGCTTTCTTT. As protein: CASSSRDNPRAFF.

V usage is TRBV15 and J usage is TRBJ1-6; tentatively, D is TRBD1 (6 bases). Germline V gene data show CDR1 as LNHNV and CDR2 as YYDKDF (reference sequence). Trimming took off 0 bases at V and 8 bases at J, with 11 bases between the two ends. The CDR3 has 15 amino acids. CDR3 DNA: TGTGCCACCAGCAGAGAAGGGGACAAGTATTCACCCCTCCACTTT. Its translation: CATSREGDKYSPLHF. The whole variable domain, filled in from reference TRBV15 and TRBJ1-6, reads DAMVIQNPRYQVTQFGKPVTLSCSQTLNHNVMYWYQQKSSQAPKLLFHYYDKDFNNEADTPDNFQSRRPNTSFCFLDIRSPGLGDTAMYLCATSREGDKYSPLHFGNGTRLTVT.